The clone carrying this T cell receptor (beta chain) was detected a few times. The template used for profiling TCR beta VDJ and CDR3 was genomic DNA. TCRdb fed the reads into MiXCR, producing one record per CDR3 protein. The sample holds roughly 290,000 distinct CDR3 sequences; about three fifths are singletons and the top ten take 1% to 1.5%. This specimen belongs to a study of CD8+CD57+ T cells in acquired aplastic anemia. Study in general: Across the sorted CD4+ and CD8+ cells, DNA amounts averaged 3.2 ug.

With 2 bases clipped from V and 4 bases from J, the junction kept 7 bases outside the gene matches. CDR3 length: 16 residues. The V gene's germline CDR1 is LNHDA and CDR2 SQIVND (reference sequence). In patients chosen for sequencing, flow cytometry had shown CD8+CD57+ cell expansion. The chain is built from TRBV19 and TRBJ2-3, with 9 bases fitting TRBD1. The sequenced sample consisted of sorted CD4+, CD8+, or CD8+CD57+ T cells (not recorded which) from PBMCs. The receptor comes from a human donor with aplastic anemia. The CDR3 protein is CASSITGGEGADTQYF. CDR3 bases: TGTGCCAGTAGTATAACAGGGGGCGAAGGTGCAGATACGCAGTATTTT.